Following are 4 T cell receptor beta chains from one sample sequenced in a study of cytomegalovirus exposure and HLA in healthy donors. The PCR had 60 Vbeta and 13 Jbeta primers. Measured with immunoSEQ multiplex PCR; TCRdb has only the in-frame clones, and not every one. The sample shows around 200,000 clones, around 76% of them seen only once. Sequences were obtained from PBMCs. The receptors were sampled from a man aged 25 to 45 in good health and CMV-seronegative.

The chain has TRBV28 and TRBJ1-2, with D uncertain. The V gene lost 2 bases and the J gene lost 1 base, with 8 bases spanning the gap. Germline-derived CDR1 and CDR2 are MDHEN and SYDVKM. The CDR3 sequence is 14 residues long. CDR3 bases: TGTGCCAGCAGTTTAGGGCAGAGTAACTATGGCTACACCTTC. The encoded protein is CASSLGQSNYGYTF.

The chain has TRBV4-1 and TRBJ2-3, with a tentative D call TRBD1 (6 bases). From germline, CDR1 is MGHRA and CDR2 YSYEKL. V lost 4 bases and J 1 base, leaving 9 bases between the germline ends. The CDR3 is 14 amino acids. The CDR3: CASSLRQGTDTQYF. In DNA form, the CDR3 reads TGCGCCAGCAGCCTTCGACAGGGCACAGATACGCAGTATTTT.

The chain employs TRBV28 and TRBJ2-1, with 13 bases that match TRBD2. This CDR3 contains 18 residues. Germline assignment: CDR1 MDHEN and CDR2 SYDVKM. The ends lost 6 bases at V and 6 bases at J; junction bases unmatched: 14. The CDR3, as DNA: TGTGCCAGCAGACCTCCGGGCCAACTAGCGGGAGGGGGCAATGAGCAGTTCTTC. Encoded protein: CASRPPGQLAGGGNEQFF.

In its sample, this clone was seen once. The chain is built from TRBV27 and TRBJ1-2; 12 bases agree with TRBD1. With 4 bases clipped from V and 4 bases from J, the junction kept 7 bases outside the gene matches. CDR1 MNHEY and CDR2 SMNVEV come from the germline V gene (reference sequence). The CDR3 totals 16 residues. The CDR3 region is CASSSLGTGGRYGYTF. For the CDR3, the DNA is TGTGCCAGCAGTTCGCTCGGGACAGGGGGCCGCTATGGCTACACCTTC.